Presented here are 18 T cell receptor beta chains from one specimen sequenced in a study of shared clonotypes between healthy human individuals. Using immunoSEQ multiplex PCR, the repertoire was profiled, and TCRdb retains in-frame clones only, with some absent. This repertoire shows 1.6 million or so clones, approximately 98.5% found once; its top ten account for 0.36%. Sequencing input: naive CD4+ T cells sorted from blood. Subset reported: CD45RA+ positively selected. These receptors originate from a man aged 30-40 years in good health.

The chain links TRBV19 to TRBJ1-5, with 9 bases aligning to TRBD1. The CDR3 has 15 amino acids. Trimming took 8 bases from V and 1 from J; bases not matched to a gene: 6. The germline V gene has CDR1 LNHDA and CDR2 SQIVND (reference sequence). CDR3 in DNA: TGTGCCAGTTCAGCTGGACAGGGGAGCAATCAGCCCCAGCATTTT. Translation gives CASSAGQGSNQPQHF. Together with reference TRBV19 and TRBJ1-5, the CDR3 gives the full variable domain: DGGITQSPKYLFRKEGQNVTLSCEQNLNHDAMYWYRQDPGQGLRLIYYSQIVNDFQKGDIAEGYSVSREKKESFPLTVTSAQKNPTAFYLCASSAGQGSNQPQHFGDGTRLSIL.

On this clone itself: Other nucleotide sequences in the sample specify the same CDR3. V gene TRBV5-4 combines with J gene TRBJ2-1; TRBD2 matches at 13 bases. J was trimmed by 8 bases and V by 4 bases; bases with no gene match: 3. Germline loops: CDR1 SGHNT, CDR2 YYREEE (reference sequence). This CDR3 is built from 14 residues. This chain's CDR3 is CASSLGLAGDEQFF. The DNA for the CDR3 is TGTGCCAGCAGCCTAGGACTAGCGGGAGATGAGCAGTTCTTC. Based on the CDR3 plus reference TRBV5-4 and TRBJ2-1, the full variable domain is ETGVTQSPTHLIKTRGQQVTLRCSSQSGHNTVSWYQQALGQGPQFIFQYYREEENGRGNFPPRFSGLQFPNYSSELNVNALELDDSALYLCASSLGLAGDEQFFGPGTRLTVL.

J is TRBJ2-2 and V is TRBV18; 10 nucleotides agree with TRBD2. In germline, CDR1 is KGHSH, CDR2 LQKENI. V lost 2 bases to trimming and J lost 0 bases; unmatched junction nucleotides: 6. The CDR3 covers 18 residues. The CDR3 sequence is CASSPKQLAGTNTGELFF. As DNA, the CDR3 is TGTGCCAGCTCACCAAAACAACTAGCGGGAACGAACACCGGGGAGCTGTTTTTT.

The rearrangement links TRBV6-5 to TRBJ2-1; the D gene is possibly TRBD2 (5 bases). Germline V gene lookup returns CDR1 MNHEY and CDR2 SVGAGI. Between the trimmed V and J ends, which lost 0 bases and 3 bases, there was a span of 12 bases. The CDR3 extends over 16 amino acids. The CDR3 DNA follows: TGTGCCAGCAGTTACTCGACGGGAACCTTCTACAATGAGCAGTTCTTC. Translated, it gives CASSYSTGTFYNEQFF.

V usage is TRBV5-6 and J usage is TRBJ2-7, with TRBD1 matching 10 bases. Germline V CDR1 and CDR2: SGHDT, YYEEEE. Unmatched junction bases numbered 4, after V lost 4 bases and J lost 3 bases. This CDR3 contains 14 residues. The CDR3 region is CASSRDRGGYEQYF. The DNA for the CDR3 is TGTGCCAGCAGCCGGGACAGGGGTGGCTACGAGCAGTACTTC. Variable domain in full (rest from reference TRBV5-6 and TRBJ2-7): DAGVTQSPTHLIKTRGQQVTLRCSPKSGHDTVSWYQQALGQGPQFIFQYYEEEERQRGNFPDRFSGHQFPNYSSELNVNALLLGDSALYLCASSRDRGGYEQYFGPGTRLTVT.

V and J are TRBV27 and TRBJ2-7; 11 bases map to TRBD2. In germline, CDR1 is MNHEY, CDR2 SMNVEV (reference sequence). Trimming took 6 bases from V and 5 from J; bases not matched to a gene: 21. CDR3 length: 19 amino acids. Here the CDR3 reads CASSSPRLAGLLPRNEQYF. CDR3 coding DNA: TGTGCCAGCAGCTCCCCGAGACTAGCGGGACTTCTCCCTCGCAACGAGCAGTACTTC.

The chain links TRBV29-1 to TRBJ2-3; possible D gene TRBD1, 6 bases. There are 13 residues in the CDR3. V lost 2 bases to trimming and J lost 2 bases, with 8 bases between them. Looked up from germline, CDR1 is SQVTM and CDR2 is ANQGSEA. The CDR3 is CSVEQGHTDTQYF. The CDR3 DNA follows: TGCAGCGTTGAACAGGGACACACAGATACGCAGTATTTT.

This chain links TRBV10-3 with TRBJ2-1, with TRBD2 identical over 8 bases. The ends lost 10 bases at V and 12 bases at J; junction bases unmatched: 17. The CDR3 length is 14 residues. Germline CDR1 and CDR2: ENHRY and SYGVKD. The CDR3 DNA is TGTGCCACGCAGCCCAGCGGGAGCCCCGGAGGGCAGTTCTTC. Encoded protein: CATQPSGSPGGQFF.

This chain connects TRBV6-6 to TRBJ1-4; 7 nucleotides match TRBD1. Germline values: CDR1 MNHNY, CDR2 SVGAGI (reference sequence). V lost 6 bases and J lost 5; bases outside the gene matches: 6. This CDR3 contains 14 residues. CDR3 DNA: TGTGCCAGCAGGGGGACAGAACACAATGAAAAACTGTTTTTT. Translation gives CASRGTEHNEKLFF.

This chain links TRBV2 with TRBJ1-2; TRBD1 matches at 7 bases. Per the germline V gene, CDR1 is SNHLY and CDR2 is FYNNEI. CDR3 length equals 13 residues. The trim removed 7 bases at V and 6 bases at J, leaving 8 bases unmatched. CDR3 loop: CASNRQGGDGYTF. In DNA, the CDR3 is TGTGCCAGCAATAGACAGGGTGGCGATGGCTACACCTTC.

A single count supports this clone. The rearrangement joins TRBV7-6 to TRBJ2-1; either TRBD1 or TRBD2 may supply D (5 bases each). V was cut by 5 bases and J by 14 bases, with 16 bases left in between. Germline CDR1 SGHVS, CDR2 FNYEAQ. The CDR3 is made up of 12 amino acids. CDR3 DNA sequence: TGTGCCAGCAGCCTCACTCCCGAGGGGAAGTTCTTC. This translates into CASSLTPEGKFF. Filled out from reference TRBV7-6 and TRBJ2-1, the complete variable domain reads GAGVSQSPRYKVTKRGQDVALRCDPISGHVSLYWYRQALGQGPEFLTYFNYEAQQDKSGLPNDRFSAERPEGSISTLTIQRTEQRDSAMYRCASSLTPEGKFFGPGTRLTVL.

As for this clone: Other nucleotide sequences from this sample produce the same CDR3. V and J are TRBV6-5 and TRBJ1-5; no clear D. Germline-derived CDR1 and CDR2 are MNHEY and SVGAGI. V gave up 0 bases and J gave up 3 bases, with 9 bases separating them. The CDR3 has 15 amino acids. Here the CDR3 reads CASSYSAGSNQPQHF. As DNA, the CDR3 is TGTGCCAGCAGTTACTCGGCGGGATCCAATCAGCCCCAGCATTTT.

The chain links TRBV29-1 to TRBJ2-1; D not resolved. The CDR3 totals 12 residues. Between the trimmed V and J ends, which lost 8 bases and 4 bases, there was a span of 12 bases. Germline values: CDR1 SQVTM, CDR2 ANQGSEA. Here the CDR3 reads CSLKSPYNEQFF. CDR3 coding DNA: TGCAGCCTAAAGAGCCCTTACAATGAGCAGTTCTTC.

The V and J genes are TRBV29-1 and TRBJ2-1, with 8 bases aligning to TRBD2. Germline V gene data show CDR1 as SQVTM and CDR2 as ANQGSEA. V dropped 6 bases and J dropped 1; count of bases not matched to a gene: 8. The CDR3 has 15 amino acids. The CDR3: CSVEGREASYNEQFF. The CDR3 DNA sequence: TGCAGCGTGGAGGGGCGGGAGGCGTCCTACAATGAGCAGTTCTTC.

This chain links TRBV7-2 with TRBJ2-2; perhaps D is TRBD1 or TRBD2 (5 bases each). This CDR3 spans 15 amino acids. Germline V gene data show CDR1 as SGHTA and CDR2 as FQGNSA. Trimming took off 7 bases at V and 6 bases at J, with 18 bases between the two ends. The CDR3, as DNA: TGTGCCAGCAAGACGGGGCAGGGATTTGCCGGGGAGCTGTTTTTT. This translates into CASKTGQGFAGELFF.

As to this clone: Other DNA sequences in the same sample also yield this CDR3. The CDR3 nucleotides read TGTGCCAGCAGCGTACGGACAGATACGCAGTATTTT. Translating gives CASSVRTDTQYF. The V and J genes are TRBV9 and TRBJ2-3, with D unresolved. CDR1 is SGDLS and CDR2 is YYNGEE in the germline V gene. Trimming removed 1 base at V and 3 bases at J, with 3 bases between. This CDR3 is built from 12 residues.

This chain joins TRBV27 and TRBJ1-5, with 9 bases lining up with TRBD1. J lost 4 bases, V lost 1 base, and 5 bases had no gene match. Looked up from germline, CDR1 is MNHEY and CDR2 is SMNVEV (reference sequence). The CDR3 is 16 amino acids. CDR3 in amino acids: CASSLYRGLRNQPQHF. The CDR3 DNA follows: TGTGCCAGCAGTTTATACAGGGGGCTACGTAATCAGCCCCAGCATTTT.

The rearrangement links TRBV5-4 to TRBJ2-5, with 10 bases fitting TRBD2. Germline values: CDR1 SGHNT, CDR2 YYREEE (reference sequence). The ends lost 3 bases at V and 5 bases at J; junction bases unmatched: 4. The CDR3 is 14 amino acids. The CDR3 here is CASSSKREGETQYF. The CDR3 DNA sequence: TGTGCCAGCAGCTCGAAGCGGGAGGGGGAGACCCAGTACTTC.